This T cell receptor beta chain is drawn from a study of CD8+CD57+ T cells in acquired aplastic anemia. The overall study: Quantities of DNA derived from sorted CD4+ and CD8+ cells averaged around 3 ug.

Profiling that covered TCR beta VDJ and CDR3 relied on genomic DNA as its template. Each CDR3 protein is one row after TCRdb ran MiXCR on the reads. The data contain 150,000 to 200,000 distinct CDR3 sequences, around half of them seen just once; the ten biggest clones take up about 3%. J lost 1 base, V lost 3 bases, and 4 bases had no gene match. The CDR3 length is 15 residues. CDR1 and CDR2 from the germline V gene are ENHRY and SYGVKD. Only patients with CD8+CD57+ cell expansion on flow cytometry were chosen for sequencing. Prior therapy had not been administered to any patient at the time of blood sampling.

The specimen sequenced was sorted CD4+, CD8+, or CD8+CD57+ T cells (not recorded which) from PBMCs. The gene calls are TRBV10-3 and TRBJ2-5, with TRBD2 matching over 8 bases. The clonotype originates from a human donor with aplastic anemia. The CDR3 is CAISDTSGFQETQYF. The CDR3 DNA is TGTGCCATCAGTGACACTAGCGGCTTCCAAGAGACCCAGTACTTC.